This TCR beta chain was found in a study of blood T cells in healthy people across ages. General study results and limits: With age, beta diversity per million T cells declined roughly linearly, significantly by 40 to 50. Naive T cell percentage showed a strong correlation with the diversity of TCR beta.

This CDR3 has 13 residues. The J segment lost 5 bases and the V segment lost 4 bases, leaving 0 bases of the junction unmatched. Looked up from germline, CDR1 is MRHNA and CDR2 is SNTAGT. A second PCR of 7 to 11 cycles used a sample-barcoded 5' primer and a J-beta primer mix. All samples gave at least 2.5 million CDR3-containing paired-end reads. TCRdb fed the 5' RACE reads into MiXCR, producing one record per CDR3 protein. The table records about 1,500,000 distinct CDR3 sequences, roughly 27% of them present only once. This clonotype was seen a handful of times. Its antigen is not known. The sequence derives from a woman under 40 in good health. The chain is built from TRBV6-4 and TRBJ2-3; 10 nucleotides agree with TRBD1. The specimen sequenced was blood. The CDR3 spells CASSGDRGDTQYF. DNA for the CDR3: TGTGCCAGCAGTGGGGACAGGGGAGATACGCAGTATTTT.